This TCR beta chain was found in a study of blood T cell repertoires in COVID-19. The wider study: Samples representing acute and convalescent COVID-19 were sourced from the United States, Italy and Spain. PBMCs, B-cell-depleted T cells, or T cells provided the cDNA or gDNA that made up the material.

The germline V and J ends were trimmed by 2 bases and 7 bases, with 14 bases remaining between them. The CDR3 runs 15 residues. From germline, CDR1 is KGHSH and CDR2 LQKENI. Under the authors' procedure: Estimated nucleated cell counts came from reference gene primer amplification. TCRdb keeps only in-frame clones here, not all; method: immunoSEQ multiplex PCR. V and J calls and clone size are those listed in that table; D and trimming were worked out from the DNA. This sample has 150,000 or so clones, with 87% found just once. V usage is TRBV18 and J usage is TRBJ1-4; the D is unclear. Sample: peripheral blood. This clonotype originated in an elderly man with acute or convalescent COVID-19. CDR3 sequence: CASSPMRAPREKLFF. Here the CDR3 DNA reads TGTGCCAGCTCACCAATGCGTGCCCCACGTGAAAAACTGTTTTTT.